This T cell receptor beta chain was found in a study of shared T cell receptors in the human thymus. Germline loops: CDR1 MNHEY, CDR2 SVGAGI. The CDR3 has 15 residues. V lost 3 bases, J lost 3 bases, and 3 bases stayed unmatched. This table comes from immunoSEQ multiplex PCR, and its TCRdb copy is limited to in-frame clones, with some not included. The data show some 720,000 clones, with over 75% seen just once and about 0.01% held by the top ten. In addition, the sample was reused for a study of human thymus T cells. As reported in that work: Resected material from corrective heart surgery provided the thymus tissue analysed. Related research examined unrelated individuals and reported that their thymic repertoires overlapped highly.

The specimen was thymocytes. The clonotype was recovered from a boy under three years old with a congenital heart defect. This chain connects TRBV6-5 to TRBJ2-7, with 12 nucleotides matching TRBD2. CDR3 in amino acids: CASSYSTSGSYEQYF. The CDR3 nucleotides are TGTGCCAGCAGTTATTCGACTAGCGGGAGCTACGAGCAGTACTTC.